The 21 T cell receptor beta chains below all came from one sample that was sequenced in a study of PD-L1 blockade in urothelial cancer. Method: immunoSEQ multiplex PCR; TCRdb's copy keeps in-frame clones and lacks some. The sample records under 90,000 clones, roughly 90% being singletons. This specimen was PBMCs, taken around atezolizumab (anti-PD-L1) treatment. The source is a man aged 55-75 years with urothelial cancer.

This chain links TRBV7-8 with TRBJ2-3, with 7 bases that match TRBD1. Germline V lookup: CDR1 SGHVS, CDR2 FQNEAQ. The CDR3 totals 14 residues. The V gene end was trimmed by 5 bases and the J gene end by 5 bases; junction bases not matched to a gene: 7. This chain's CDR3 is CASSEQGVGDTQYF. The CDR3 bases are TGTGCCAGCAGCGAGCAGGGGGTTGGAGATACGCAGTATTTT.

The chain combines TRBV5-1 with TRBJ1-1; D is ambiguous. Germline lookup yields CDR1 SGHRS and CDR2 YFSETQ. The V and J ends lost 1 base and 5 bases respectively, with 9 bases between them. This CDR3 region has 13 residues. CDR3 residues: CASSLMSITEAFF. CDR3 DNA sequence: TGCGCCAGCAGCTTGATGTCCATTACTGAAGCTTTCTTT.

The chain combines TRBV27 with TRBJ2-3, with no clear D. This CDR3 contains 12 residues. V was clipped by 5 bases and J by 5 bases, with 8 bases between them. Germline V CDR1 and CDR2: MNHEY, SMNVEV (reference sequence). CDR3: CASSRSGDTQYF. The CDR3 coding sequence is TGTGCCAGCAGTAGGTCAGGAGATACGCAGTATTTT.

The V call is TRBV5-1, the J call TRBJ2-1; 13 bases match TRBD2. This CDR3 comprises 14 residues. CDR1 is SGHRS, CDR2 YFSETQ, per germline. V was clipped by 3 bases and J by 10 bases; unmatched bases: 4. CDR3 region: CASSWGLAGKEQFF. CDR3 nucleotides: TGCGCCAGCAGCTGGGGACTAGCGGGAAAGGAGCAGTTCTTC. Complete variable domain (other parts from reference TRBV5-1 and TRBJ2-1): KAGVTQTPRYLIKTRGQQVTLSCSPISGHRSVSWYQQTPGQGLQFLFEYFSETQRNKGNFPGRFSGRQFSNSRSEMNVSTLELGDSALYLCASSWGLAGKEQFFGPGTRLTVL.

The genes are TRBV13 and TRBJ2-7; no clear D. Germline values: CDR1 PRHDT, CDR2 FYEKMQ (reference sequence). The CDR3 sequence is 13 residues long. V gave up 6 bases and J gave up 3 bases, with 12 bases separating them. CDR3 sequence reads: CASSPPLIYEQYF. The CDR3 DNA is TGTGCCAGCAGTCCTCCACTTATCTACGAGCAGTACTTC. The full variable domain, its missing parts supplied by reference TRBV13 and TRBJ2-7, is AAGVIQSPRHLIKEKRETATLKCYPIPRHDTVYWYQQGPGQDPQFLISFYEKMQSDKGSIPDRFSAQQFSDYHSELNMSSLELGDSALYFCASSPPLIYEQYFGPGTRLTVT.

The chain employs TRBV19 and TRBJ2-5; D may be TRBD2 (5 bases). The CDR3 has 15 residues. Germline V lookup: CDR1 LNHDA, CDR2 SQIVND (reference sequence). V lost 9 bases and J 5 bases, leaving 22 bases between the germline ends. The CDR3 loop reads CASASGWISRETQYF. The DNA for the CDR3 is TGTGCCAGCGCCTCGGGGTGGATCAGTAGGGAGACCCAGTACTTC.

The rearrangement joins TRBV15 to TRBJ2-1; perhaps TRBD2 as D (6 bases). CDR3 size: 16 residues. V lost 3 bases and J lost 2, with 14 bases in between. From germline, CDR1 is LNHNV and CDR2 YYDKDF (reference sequence). Here the CDR3 DNA reads TGTGCCACCAGCAGGGGCGCGGGGTCGACCTACAATGAGCAGTTCTTC. It codes for CATSRGAGSTYNEQFF.

As DNA, the CDR3 is TGCGCCAGCAGCTTTTCAGGGGACCAAGAGACCCAGTACTTC. This gives the protein CASSFSGDQETQYF. The J gene is TRBJ2-5, the V gene TRBV5-1; tentatively, D is TRBD1 (6 bases). The CDR3 is made up of 14 amino acids. Germline CDR1 SGHRS, CDR2 YFSETQ. Trimming took off 2 bases at V and 0 bases at J, with 8 bases between the two ends.

The chain has TRBV28 and TRBJ2-7; 9 nucleotides align to TRBD2. The CDR3 is made up of 14 amino acids. Germline-derived CDR1 and CDR2 are MDHEN and SYDVKM. J gave up 6 bases and V 5 bases, and 8 bases lay outside the gene matches. The DNA for the CDR3 is TGTGCCAGCAGTATAGCGGGAGACGTCAGCGAGCAGTACTTC. It translates to CASSIAGDVSEQYF.

The chain uses TRBV7-7 and TRBJ2-3, with D possibly matching TRBD1 (6 bases). The germline V and J ends were trimmed by 1 base and 2 bases, with 10 bases remaining between them. The CDR3 has 15 residues. Germline CDR1 and CDR2: SSHAT and FNYEAQ (reference sequence). CDR3 sequence: CASSLGLGATDTQYF. CDR3 nucleotides: TGTGCCAGCAGCTTAGGATTGGGGGCCACAGATACGCAGTATTTT.

V gene TRBV19 combines with J gene TRBJ2-5; D perhaps matches TRBD1 (6 bases). The germline V gene has CDR1 LNHDA and CDR2 SQIVND (reference sequence). The CDR3 covers 13 residues. V shed 5 bases and J shed 4 bases, with 11 bases lying between them. The CDR3 DNA follows: TGTGCCAGTAGTCCAGGGGTCTTAGAGACCCAGTACTTC. It encodes CASSPGVLETQYF. Looking up the rest from reference TRBV19 and TRBJ2-5 gives the full variable domain: DGGITQSPKYLFRKEGQNVTLSCEQNLNHDAMYWYRQDPGQGLRLIYYSQIVNDFQKGDIAEGYSVSREKKESFPLTVTSAQKNPTAFYLCASSPGVLETQYFGPGTRLLVL.

This rearrangement joins TRBV4-1 to TRBJ2-3, with a possible D match to TRBD1 (5 bases). The CDR3 consists of 16 residues. In germline, CDR1 is MGHRA, CDR2 YSYEKL. V dropped 4 bases and J dropped 0 bases, with 14 bases sitting between them. This CDR3 is CASSPRQFSSTDTQYF. The CDR3 coding sequence is TGCGCCAGCAGCCCAAGACAGTTCAGTAGCACAGATACGCAGTATTTT.

The genes are TRBV10-3 and TRBJ1-2; D is unclear. V lost 0 bases to trimming and J lost 5 bases, with 7 bases between them. The germline CDR1 and CDR2 sequences are ENHRY and SYGVKD. The CDR3 length is 13 residues. The CDR3 DNA reads TGTGCCATCAGTGAGTCGACGGGTTATGGCTACACCTTC. This sequence encodes CAISESTGYGYTF.

This clone was counted a single time. V is TRBV2 and J is TRBJ1-1, with D perhaps matching TRBD1 (5 bases). The CDR3 is 12 residues long. The germline CDR1 and CDR2 sequences are SNHLY and FYNNEI. Trimming removed 7 bases from V and 7 bases from J, with 13 bases in between. The CDR3 is CASKDSFFEAFF. CDR3 DNA sequence: TGTGCCAGCAAAGACAGTTTCTTTGAAGCTTTCTTT.

V gene TRBV5-1 combines with J gene TRBJ2-3, with 9 bases identical to TRBD2. After removal of 4 bases from V and 1 base from J, the junction contained 4 bases not matched to a gene. CDR3 size: 15 residues. Germline CDR1 is SGHRS and CDR2 is YFSETQ. CDR3 in amino acids: CASSPPSGGTDTQYF. Here the CDR3 DNA reads TGCGCCAGCAGCCCACCTAGCGGGGGCACAGATACGCAGTATTTT.

This chain joins TRBV4-2 and TRBJ2-3, with 11 bases aligning to TRBD2. Germline loops: CDR1 LGHNA, CDR2 YNFKEQ. The J segment lost 2 bases and the V segment lost 3 bases, leaving 7 bases of the junction unmatched. The CDR3 runs 17 residues. As DNA, the CDR3 is TGTGCCAGCAGCCAGATTTCTAGCGGGGGGCTCACAGATACGCAGTATTTT. Translated: CASSQISSGGLTDTQYF.

The V and J genes are TRBV27 and TRBJ2-5; the match to TRBD1 covers 10 bases. Trimming removed 9 bases from V and 4 bases from J; junction bases left unmatched: 8. Germline loops: CDR1 MNHEY, CDR2 SMNVEV (reference sequence). The CDR3 runs to 14 residues. Written as DNA, the CDR3 is TGTGCCAGGCATAAGGGACAGGGGATAGAGACCCAGTACTTC. Translated, it gives CARHKGQGIETQYF.

The J gene is TRBJ2-7, the V gene TRBV30, with a weak D call TRBD1 (5 bases). V was shortened by 0 bases and J by 0 bases, with 9 bases between the two germline ends. This CDR3 has 14 residues. Germline V gene sequence: CDR1 GTSNPN, CDR2 SVGIG (reference sequence). The CDR3 loop reads CAWSVWGSSYEQYF. The CDR3 bases are TGTGCCTGGAGTGTATGGGGCAGCTCCTACGAGCAGTACTTC.

This sequence joins TRBV7-8 and TRBJ2-5; TRBD2 matches 10 bases. This CDR3 spans 18 amino acids. Germline loops: CDR1 SGHVS, CDR2 FQNEAQ. V lost 7 bases, J lost 2 bases, and 16 bases stayed unmatched. The CDR3 nucleotides are TGTGCCAGCACCCGCCGAAGCGGGAGGGAATACTTTCAAGAGACCCAGTACTTC. Protein product: CASTRRSGREYFQETQYF.

The chain carries TRBV5-4 and TRBJ2-2, with D perhaps matching TRBD2 (5 bases). V was clipped by 2 bases and J by 4 bases, with 12 bases between them. Germline CDR1 is SGHNT and CDR2 is YYREEE (reference sequence). CDR3 length: 15 amino acids. The DNA for the CDR3 is TGTGCCAGCAGCTTCTTTTCGGGGTCCACCGGGGAGCTGTTTTTT. Translation gives CASSFFSGSTGELFF.

The V and J genes are TRBV28 and TRBJ1-4; no reliable D call. CDR1 and CDR2 from the germline V gene are MDHEN and SYDVKM. The V gene lost 6 bases and the J gene lost 4 bases, with 21 bases spanning the gap. The CDR3 length is 17 residues. CDR3 DNA sequence: TGTGCCAGCAGCCTGACGGGGTATGGCGGATTTAATGAAAAACTGTTTTTT. This encodes CASSLTGYGGFNEKLFF.